This T cell receptor (beta chain) was retrieved from a study of shared clonotypes between healthy human individuals. This CDR3 is built from 14 residues. V lost 7 bases to trimming and J lost 4 bases; unmatched junction nucleotides: 9. Germline CDR1 reads MNHNS; CDR2 reads SASEGT. CD45RO-negative cells were positively selected for CCR7, leaving out terminally differentiated effector memory CD45RA+ cells. Donors were healthy HIV-negative adults without recently reported acute infections or vaccinations. In the case of this clone: Its specificity is unknown.

TCRdb's table, derived via immunoSEQ multiplex PCR, lists solely in-frame clones and lacks some. The data show just over 2,000,000 clones, 85% to 95% seen once. Whole-study findings and limits: Owing to a small donor count, the genetic and exposure-history diversity represented was limited. Generally, naive subsets came out with larger estimated richness than memory subsets.

The chain links TRBV6-1 to TRBJ1-2, with TRBD1 identical over 7 bases. The sequence was collected from a young man in good health. Sequenced sample: naive CD8+ T cells sorted from blood. This chain's CDR3 is CASTEPQGGYGYTF. In nucleotides, the CDR3 is TGTGCCAGCACCGAACCCCAGGGGGGCTATGGCTACACCTTC.